These 9 T cell receptor beta chains share one sample of origin, sequenced in a study of T cells in Graves' hyperthyroidism and ophthalmopathy. TCR beta CDR3 regions were amplified from RNA. With the HTBI primer set, the TCR CDR3 went through a first round of RT-PCR. TCRdb recomputed calls from the multiplex PCR reads with MiXCR, one row per CDR3 protein. The data contain about 350,000 distinct CDR3 sequences, about 15% of them seen just once; the ten biggest clones take up around a third. Material for sequencing was blood. These receptors originate from a woman in her thirties with Graves' hyperthyroidism that later progressed to Graves' ophthalmopathy.

This clonotype was picked up many times. CDR3 region: CAWRPRRGMRAFF. CDR3 bases: TGTGCCTGGAGGCCTAGGCGGGGGATGCGAGCTTTCTTT. The rearrangement joins TRBV30 to TRBJ1-1; tentative D call: TRBD1 (5 bases). Trimming pared 3 bases from V and 10 bases from J, leaving 18 bases between. CDR3 length: 13 amino acids. Germline loops: CDR1 GTSNPN, CDR2 SVGIG (reference sequence). Based on the CDR3 plus reference TRBV30 and TRBJ1-1, the full variable domain is SQTIHQWPATLVQPVGSPLSLECTVEGTSNPNLYWYRQAAGRGLQLLFYSVGIGQISSEVPQNLSASRPQDRQFILSSKKLLLSDSGFYLCAWRPRRGMRAFFGQGTRLTVV.

The chain combines TRBV20-1 with TRBJ2-3; 12 bases agree with TRBD2. The junction had 7 bases not matched to a gene; V was cut back by 2 bases and J by 7 bases. The CDR3 sequence is 15 residues long. Germline loops: CDR1 DFQATT, CDR2 SNEGSKA (reference sequence). The CDR3 sequence: CSARMASGGENTQYF. CDR3 nucleotide sequence: TGCAGTGCTAGAATGGCTAGCGGGGGGGAAAATACGCAGTATTTT.

The V and J genes are TRBV6-1 and TRBJ2-1, with TRBD1 as a possible D gene (6 bases). Per germline, CDR1 MNHNS and CDR2 SASEGT. Trimming took off 9 bases at V and 1 base at J, with 16 bases between the two ends. The CDR3 loop spans 15 amino acids. The CDR3 spells CASDLWGLSYNEQFF. The CDR3 region has the DNA TGTGCCAGTGATCTATGGGGGCTTTCCTACAATGAGCAGTTCTTC.

This chain links TRBV6-1 with TRBJ1-5; D remains ambiguous. Between the trimmed V and J ends, which lost 3 bases and 6 bases, there was a span of 15 bases. CDR1 MNHNS and CDR2 SASEGT come from the germline V gene. The length of the CDR3 is 15 residues. CDR3: CASSEFSGLGQPQHF. The CDR3 DNA is TGTGCCAGCAGTGAGTTTAGTGGGTTGGGTCAGCCCCAGCATTTT.

The chain uses TRBV7-9 and TRBJ2-7; 7 bases map to TRBD2. The CDR3 spans 13 residues. J gave up 2 bases and V 4 bases, and 2 bases lay outside the gene matches. Germline CDR1 and CDR2: SEHNR and FQNEAQ (reference sequence). The CDR3 is CASSYGTTYEQYF. As DNA, the CDR3 is TGTGCCAGCAGCTATGGGACTACCTACGAGCAGTACTTC.

On this clonotype itself: One junction end disagrees with the germline gene, perhaps due to a read error. This chain links TRBV5-6 with TRBJ2-3, with TRBD1 matching over 8 bases. CDR1 SGHDT and CDR2 YYEEEE come from the germline V gene. This CDR3 is built from 14 residues. CDR3 sequence (DNA): TGTGCCAGCAGATCCGGACAGGGCACAGATACGCCGTATTTT. Translated, it gives CASRSGQGTDTPYF.

This clonotype was found many times. V usage is TRBV6-5 and J usage is TRBJ1-2; tentatively, D is TRBD1 (6 bases). CDR1 and CDR2 (germline): MNHEY, SVGAGI. The CDR3 spans 15 residues. Trimming shortened V by 0 bases and J by 7 bases, and 15 bases separated the two germline ends. In nucleotides, the CDR3 is TGTGCCAGCAGTTACTCGATGGGGGCTTTTGGTGGCTACACCTTC. It encodes CASSYSMGAFGGYTF.

The gene calls are TRBV28 and TRBJ1-2, with D perhaps TRBD1 (5 bases). V lost 6 bases, J lost 8 bases, and 16 bases lay in between. The germline gives CDR1 MDHEN, CDR2 SYDVKM. This CDR3 has 13 residues. CDR3 nucleotide sequence: TGTGCCAGCAGCCCCGTTGGGGGTTGGGGCTACACCTTC. Residues: CASSPVGGWGYTF.

The sample holds many counts of this clonotype. The gene calls are TRBV27 and TRBJ1-6; D unresolved. In germline, CDR1 is MNHEY, CDR2 SMNVEV (reference sequence). CDR3 size: 15 residues. V dropped 8 bases and J dropped 4 bases, with 15 bases sitting between them. The CDR3 region has the DNA TGTGCCAGCCAAATACGCCTACAGTATAATTCACCCCTCCACTTT. Its translation: CASQIRLQYNSPLHF.